The T cell receptor (beta chain) under discussion was sequenced for a study of blood T cell repertoires in COVID-19. Across the whole study: Italy, Spain and the United States were the sources of the convalescent and acute COVID-19 samples. PBMCs, B-cell-depleted T cells, or T cells were the source of the cDNA or gDNA that made up the material.

How the authors handled the data: Nucleated cell counts were estimated from reference gene primer amplification. Libraries were prepared by immunoSEQ multiplex PCR; TCRdb keeps only in-frame clonotypes and omits some of them. D and trimming were read from the DNA, whereas the V and J calls and clone size are those reported in that table. The data contain 200,000 to 250,000 clones, approximately 79% of them singletons. This CDR3 spans 14 amino acids. Germline lookup yields CDR1 LNHDA and CDR2 SQIVND (reference sequence). Losses at the gene ends were 5 bases for V and 0 bases for J; bases not matched to a gene: 3.

This receptor was obtained from a human donor in a cohort sampled during active COVID-19. Specimen: peripheral blood. The rearrangement uses TRBV19 and TRBJ1-1; 7 bases are a match to TRBD1. The CDR3 DNA sequence: TGTGCCAGTAGTCCCGACAGGGTGAACACTGAAGCTTTCTTT. It codes for CASSPDRVNTEAFF.